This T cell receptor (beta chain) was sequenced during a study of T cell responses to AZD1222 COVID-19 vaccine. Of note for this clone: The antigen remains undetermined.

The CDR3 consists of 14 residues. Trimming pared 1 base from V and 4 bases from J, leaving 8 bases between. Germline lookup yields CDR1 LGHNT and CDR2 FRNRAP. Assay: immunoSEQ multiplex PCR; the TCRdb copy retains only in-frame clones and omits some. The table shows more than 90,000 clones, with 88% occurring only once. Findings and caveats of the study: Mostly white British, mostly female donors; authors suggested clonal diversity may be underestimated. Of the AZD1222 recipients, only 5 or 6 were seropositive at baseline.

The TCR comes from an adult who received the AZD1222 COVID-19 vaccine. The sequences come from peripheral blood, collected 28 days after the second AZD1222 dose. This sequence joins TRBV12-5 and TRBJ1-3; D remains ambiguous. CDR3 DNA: TGTGCTAGTGGTTTGGGTTTGACCGGAAACACCATATATTTT. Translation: CASGLGLTGNTIYF.